The clone carrying this T cell receptor beta chain was seen a handful of times. Its matching antigen is unknown. Germline V gene data show CDR1 as KGHSH and CDR2 as LQKENI. The V and J ends lost 2 bases and 2 bases respectively, with 10 bases between them. The CDR3 extends over 15 amino acids. The sample is drawn from a study of response to subunit inactivated influenza vaccine. Findings of the study overall: Authors suggested each seasonal flu vaccination may recruit only limited numbers of new T cells.

One entry per CDR3 protein, called by TCRdb with MiXCR from the RT-PCR reads. The table includes just over 300,000 distinct CDR3 sequences, 21% detected once. The sample consisted of PBMCs from blood, taken around 22 months after vaccination. This sequence joins TRBV18 and TRBJ1-5; D uncertain. The TCR sequence derives from a man aged 45 to 70 who received an inactivated influenza vaccine. In DNA, the CDR3 is TGTGCCAGCTCACCAGACGCCGCTGGCAATCAGCCCCAGCATTTT. Its translation is CASSPDAAGNQPQHF. Based on the CDR3 plus reference TRBV18 and TRBJ1-5, the full variable domain is NAGVMQNPRHLVRRRGQEARLRCSPMKGHSHVYWYRQLPEEGLKFMVYLQKENIIDESGMPKERFSAEFPKEGPSILRIQQVVRGDSAAYFCASSPDAAGNQPQHFGDGTRLSIL.